Detailed here is one T cell receptor (beta chain). The target antigen is unknown. The data stem from a study of cytomegalovirus exposure and HLA in healthy donors. The PCR was carried out with 60 Vbeta primers and 13 Jbeta primers. Original processing methods: A follow-up analysis tallied tens of millions of unique TCR beta chains, roughly 9.9 million shared. Libraries were prepared by immunoSEQ multiplex PCR; TCRdb keeps only in-frame clonotypes and omits some of them. The V and J calls and clone size are taken from that table; D and trimming were inferred from the DNA. The ten top clones account for roughly 4%, within a sample of more than 45,000 clones. The trim removed 7 bases at V and 4 bases at J, leaving 3 bases unmatched. Germline loops: CDR1 MDHEN, CDR2 SYDVKM. The CDR3 length is 12 residues. General study results and limits: A list of 150 or so TCR beta chains associated with cytomegalovirus was given. Follow-up analysis later connected one missense variant in DCLRE1C with trimming of TCR beta V- and J-genes. Researchers reported from a later analysis that most CMV-associated TCR beta chains appeared HLA-restricted.

The V call is TRBV28, the J call TRBJ2-7, with TRBD1 matching over 8 bases. The TCR sequence derives from a male donor in good health and CMV-seronegative. Sequencing input: PBMCs. The CDR3 region is CASMRTGYEQYF. CDR3 bases: TGTGCCAGCATGAGGACAGGGTACGAGCAGTACTTC.